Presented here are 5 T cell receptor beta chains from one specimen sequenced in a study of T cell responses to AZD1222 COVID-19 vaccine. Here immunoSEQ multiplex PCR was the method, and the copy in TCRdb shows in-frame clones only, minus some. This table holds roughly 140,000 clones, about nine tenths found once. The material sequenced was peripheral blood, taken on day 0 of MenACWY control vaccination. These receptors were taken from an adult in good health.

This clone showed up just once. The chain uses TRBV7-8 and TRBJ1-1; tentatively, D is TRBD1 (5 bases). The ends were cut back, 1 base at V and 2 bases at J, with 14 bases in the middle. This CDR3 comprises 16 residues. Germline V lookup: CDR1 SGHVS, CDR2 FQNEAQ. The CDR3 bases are TGTGCCAGCAGCTTAGTCGGGGGGAAGTCAAACACTGAAGCTTTCTTT. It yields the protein CASSLVGGKSNTEAFF.

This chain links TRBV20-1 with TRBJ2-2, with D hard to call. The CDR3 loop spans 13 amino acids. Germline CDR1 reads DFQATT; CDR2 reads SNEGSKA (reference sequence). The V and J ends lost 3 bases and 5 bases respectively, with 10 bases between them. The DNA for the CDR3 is TGCAGTGCTAGTACCCAGAAGACCGGGGAGCTGTTTTTT. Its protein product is CSASTQKTGELFF.

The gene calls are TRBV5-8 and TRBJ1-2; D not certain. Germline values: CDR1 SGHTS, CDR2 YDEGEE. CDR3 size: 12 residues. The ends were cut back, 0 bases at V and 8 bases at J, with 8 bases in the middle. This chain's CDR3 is CASSLGQAGYTF. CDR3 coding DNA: TGTGCCAGCAGCTTGGGCCAGGCCGGCTACACCTTC.

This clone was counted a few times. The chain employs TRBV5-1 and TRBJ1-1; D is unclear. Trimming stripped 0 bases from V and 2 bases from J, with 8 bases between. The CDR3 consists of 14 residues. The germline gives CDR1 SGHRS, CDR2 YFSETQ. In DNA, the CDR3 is TGCGCCAGCAGCTTGGGTCCGGGAAACACTGAAGCTTTCTTT. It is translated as CASSLGPGNTEAFF.

CDR3 DNA: TGTGCCAGCAGCCCGCGGGAAAACCCCTACAATGAGCAGTTCTTC. It translates to CASSPRENPYNEQFF. This chain connects TRBV9 to TRBJ2-1; D perhaps matches TRBD2 (6 bases). The CDR3 runs to 15 residues. Looked up from germline, CDR1 is SGDLS and CDR2 is YYNGEE. V dropped 4 bases and J dropped 2 bases, with 13 bases sitting between them.